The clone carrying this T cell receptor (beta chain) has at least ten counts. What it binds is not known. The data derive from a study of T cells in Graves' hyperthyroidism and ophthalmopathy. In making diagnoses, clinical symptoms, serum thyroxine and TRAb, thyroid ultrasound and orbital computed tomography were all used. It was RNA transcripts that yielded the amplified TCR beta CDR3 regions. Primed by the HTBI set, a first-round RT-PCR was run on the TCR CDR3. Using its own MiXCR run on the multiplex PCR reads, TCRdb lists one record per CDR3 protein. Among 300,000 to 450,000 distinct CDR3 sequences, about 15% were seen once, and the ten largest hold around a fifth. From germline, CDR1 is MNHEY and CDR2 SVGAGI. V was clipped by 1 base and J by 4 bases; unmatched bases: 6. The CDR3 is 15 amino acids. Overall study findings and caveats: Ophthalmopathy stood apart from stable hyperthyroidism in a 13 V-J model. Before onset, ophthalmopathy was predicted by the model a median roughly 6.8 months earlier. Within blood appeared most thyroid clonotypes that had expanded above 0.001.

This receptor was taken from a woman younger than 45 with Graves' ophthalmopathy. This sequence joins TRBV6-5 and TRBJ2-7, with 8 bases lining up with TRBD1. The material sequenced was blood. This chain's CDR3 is CASSYLTGVEYEQYF. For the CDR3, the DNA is TGTGCCAGCAGTTACTTGACAGGGGTTGAGTACGAGCAGTACTTC.